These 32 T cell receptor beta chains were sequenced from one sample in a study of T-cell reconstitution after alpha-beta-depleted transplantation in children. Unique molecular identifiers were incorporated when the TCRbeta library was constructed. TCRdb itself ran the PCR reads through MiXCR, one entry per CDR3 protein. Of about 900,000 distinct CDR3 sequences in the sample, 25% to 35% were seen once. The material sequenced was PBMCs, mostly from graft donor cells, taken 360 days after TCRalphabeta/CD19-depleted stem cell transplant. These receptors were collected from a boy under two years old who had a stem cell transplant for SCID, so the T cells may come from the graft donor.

Written as DNA, the CDR3 is TGTGCCAGCAGGGGGGGACAGGTCTCCTATGGCTACACCTTC. Translated, it gives CASRGGQVSYGYTF. The chain links TRBV2 to TRBJ1-2, with 8 positions matching TRBD1. CDR1 SNHLY and CDR2 FYNNEI come from the germline V gene. Trimming cost V 6 bases and J 4 bases; bases outside gene matches: 7. The CDR3 has 14 residues.

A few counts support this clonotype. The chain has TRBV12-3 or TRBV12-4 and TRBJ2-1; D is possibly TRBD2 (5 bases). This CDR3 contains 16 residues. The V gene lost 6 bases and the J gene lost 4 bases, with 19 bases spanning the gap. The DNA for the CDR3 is TGTGCCAGCAGCCCTGATTCGTGGAGGCTATACAATGAGCAGTTCTTC. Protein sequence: CASSPDSWRLYNEQFF.

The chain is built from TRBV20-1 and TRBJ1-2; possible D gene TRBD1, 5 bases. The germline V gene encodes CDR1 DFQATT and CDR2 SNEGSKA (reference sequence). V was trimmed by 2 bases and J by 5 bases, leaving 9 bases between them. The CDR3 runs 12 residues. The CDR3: CSARQGAYGYTF. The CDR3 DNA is TGCAGTGCTAGACAGGGCGCATATGGCTACACCTTC.

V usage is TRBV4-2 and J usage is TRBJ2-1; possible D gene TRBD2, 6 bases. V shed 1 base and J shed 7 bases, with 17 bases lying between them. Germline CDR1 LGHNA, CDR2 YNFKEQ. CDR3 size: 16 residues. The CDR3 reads CASSQGGGRAGNEQFF. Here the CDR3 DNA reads TGTGCCAGCAGCCAAGGTGGAGGGCGCGCGGGGAATGAGCAGTTCTTC.

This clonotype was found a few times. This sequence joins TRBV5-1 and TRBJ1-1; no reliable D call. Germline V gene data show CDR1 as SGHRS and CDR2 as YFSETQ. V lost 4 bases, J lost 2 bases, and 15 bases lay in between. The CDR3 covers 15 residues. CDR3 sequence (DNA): TGCGCCAGCAGCCCTTTGCCTCGATCCAACACTGAAGCTTTCTTT. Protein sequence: CASSPLPRSNTEAFF. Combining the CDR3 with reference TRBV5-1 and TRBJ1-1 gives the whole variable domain KAGVTQTPRYLIKTRGQQVTLSCSPISGHRSVSWYQQTPGQGLQFLFEYFSETQRNKGNFPGRFSGRQFSNSRSEMNVSTLELGDSALYLCASSPLPRSNTEAFFGQGTRLTVV.

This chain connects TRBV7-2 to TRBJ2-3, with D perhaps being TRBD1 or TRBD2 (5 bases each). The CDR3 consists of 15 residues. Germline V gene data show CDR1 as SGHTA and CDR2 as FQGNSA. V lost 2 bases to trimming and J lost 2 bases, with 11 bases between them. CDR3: CASSLLGADTDTQYF. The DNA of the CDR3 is TGTGCCAGCAGCTTACTCGGGGCCGACACAGATACGCAGTATTTT.

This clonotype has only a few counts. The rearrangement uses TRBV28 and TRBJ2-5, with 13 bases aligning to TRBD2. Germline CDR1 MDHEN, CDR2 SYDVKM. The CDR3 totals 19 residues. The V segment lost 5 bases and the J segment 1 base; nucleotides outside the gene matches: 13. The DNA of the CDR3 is TGTGCCAGCAGTCCGGGACACGGACTAGCGGGGGCCTTCCAAGAGACCCAGTACTTC. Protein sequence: CASSPGHGLAGAFQETQYF.

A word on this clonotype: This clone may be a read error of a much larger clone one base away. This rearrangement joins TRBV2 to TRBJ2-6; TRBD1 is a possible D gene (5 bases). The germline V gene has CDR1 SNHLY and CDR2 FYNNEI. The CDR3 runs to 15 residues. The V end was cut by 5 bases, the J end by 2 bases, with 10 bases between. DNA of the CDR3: TGTGCCAGCAGTCCAGGGCACACTGGGGCCAACGTCCTGACTTTC. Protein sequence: CASSPGHTGANVLTF.

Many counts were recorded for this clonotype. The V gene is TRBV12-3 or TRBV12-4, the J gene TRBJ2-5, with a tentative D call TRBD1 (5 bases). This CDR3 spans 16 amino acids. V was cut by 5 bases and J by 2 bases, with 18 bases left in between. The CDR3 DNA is TGTGCCAGCAGTGCCACGAAAGGGGCTGGTCAAGAGACCCAGTACTTC. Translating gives CASSATKGAGQETQYF.

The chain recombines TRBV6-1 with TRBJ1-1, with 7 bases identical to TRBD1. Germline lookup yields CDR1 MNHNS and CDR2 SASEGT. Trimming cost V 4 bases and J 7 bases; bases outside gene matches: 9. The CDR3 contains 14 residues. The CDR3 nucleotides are TGTGCCAGCAGTGCCCTACAGGGGCGGGTTGAAGCTTTCTTT. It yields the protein CASSALQGRVEAFF.

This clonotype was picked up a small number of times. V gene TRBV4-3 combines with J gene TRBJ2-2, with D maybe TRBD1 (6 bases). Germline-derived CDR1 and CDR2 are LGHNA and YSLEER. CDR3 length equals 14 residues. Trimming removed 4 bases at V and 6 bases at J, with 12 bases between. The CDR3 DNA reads TGCGCCAGCAGCCCTCGGACAGCTCCCGGGGAGCTGTTTTTT. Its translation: CASSPRTAPGELFF.

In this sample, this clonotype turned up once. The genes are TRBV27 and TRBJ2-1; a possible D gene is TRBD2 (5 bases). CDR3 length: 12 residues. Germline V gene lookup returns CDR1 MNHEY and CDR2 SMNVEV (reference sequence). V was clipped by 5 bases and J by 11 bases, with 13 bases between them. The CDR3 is CASSPGLAQQFF. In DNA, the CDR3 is TGTGCCAGCAGTCCAGGTCTAGCACAGCAGTTCTTC.

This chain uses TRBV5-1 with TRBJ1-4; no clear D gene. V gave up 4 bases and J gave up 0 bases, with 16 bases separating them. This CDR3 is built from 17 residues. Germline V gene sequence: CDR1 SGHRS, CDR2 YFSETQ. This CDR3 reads CASSPRASPSTNEKLFF. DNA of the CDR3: TGCGCCAGCAGCCCGCGGGCCAGCCCCTCAACTAATGAAAAACTGTTTTTT. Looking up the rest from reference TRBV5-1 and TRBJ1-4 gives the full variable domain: KAGVTQTPRYLIKTRGQQVTLSCSPISGHRSVSWYQQTPGQGLQFLFEYFSETQRNKGNFPGRFSGRQFSNSRSEMNVSTLELGDSALYLCASSPRASPSTNEKLFFGSGTQLSVL.

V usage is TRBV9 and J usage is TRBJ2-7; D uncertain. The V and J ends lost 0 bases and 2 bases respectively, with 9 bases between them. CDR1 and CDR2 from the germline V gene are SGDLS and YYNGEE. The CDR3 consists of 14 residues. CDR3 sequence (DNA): TGTGCCAGCAGCGTAGGGGCAGCGACCTACGAGCAGTACTTC. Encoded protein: CASSVGAATYEQYF. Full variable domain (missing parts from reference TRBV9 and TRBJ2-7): DSGVTQTPKHLITATGQRVTLRCSPRSGDLSVYWYQQSLDQGLQFLIQYYNGEERAKGNILERFSAQQFPDLHSELNLSSLELGDSALYFCASSVGAATYEQYFGPGTRLTVT.

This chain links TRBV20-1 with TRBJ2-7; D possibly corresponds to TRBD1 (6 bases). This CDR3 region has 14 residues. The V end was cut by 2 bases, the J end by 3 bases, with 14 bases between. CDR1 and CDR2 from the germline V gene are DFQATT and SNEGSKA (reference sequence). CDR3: CSARQGRLIYEQYF. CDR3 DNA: TGCAGTGCTAGACAGGGGCGATTAATCTACGAGCAGTACTTC.

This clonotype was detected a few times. This CDR3 reads CASRREPQETQYF. The CDR3 DNA reads TGTGCCAGCAGAAGGGAACCTCAAGAGACCCAGTACTTC. This rearrangement joins TRBV27 to TRBJ2-5; D gene unclear. From germline, CDR1 is MNHEY and CDR2 SMNVEV (reference sequence). V lost 6 bases and J 2 bases, leaving 10 bases between the germline ends. The CDR3 is 13 amino acids.

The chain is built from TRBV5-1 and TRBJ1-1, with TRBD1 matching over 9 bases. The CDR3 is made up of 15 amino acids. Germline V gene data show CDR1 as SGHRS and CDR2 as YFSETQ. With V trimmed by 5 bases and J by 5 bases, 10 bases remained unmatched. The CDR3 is CASRQGAPGETEAFF. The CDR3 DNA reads TGCGCCAGCAGACAGGGGGCCCCGGGAGAGACTGAAGCTTTCTTT. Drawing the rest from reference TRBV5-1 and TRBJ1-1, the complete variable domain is KAGVTQTPRYLIKTRGQQVTLSCSPISGHRSVSWYQQTPGQGLQFLFEYFSETQRNKGNFPGRFSGRQFSNSRSEMNVSTLELGDSALYLCASRQGAPGETEAFFGQGTRLTVV.

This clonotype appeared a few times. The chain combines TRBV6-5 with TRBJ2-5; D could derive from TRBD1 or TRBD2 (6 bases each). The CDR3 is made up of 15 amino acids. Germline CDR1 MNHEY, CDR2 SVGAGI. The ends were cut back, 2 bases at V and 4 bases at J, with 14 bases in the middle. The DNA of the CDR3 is TGTGCCAGCAGTTACGGGGGGCCTAGCTTAGAGACCCAGTACTTC. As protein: CASSYGGPSLETQYF.

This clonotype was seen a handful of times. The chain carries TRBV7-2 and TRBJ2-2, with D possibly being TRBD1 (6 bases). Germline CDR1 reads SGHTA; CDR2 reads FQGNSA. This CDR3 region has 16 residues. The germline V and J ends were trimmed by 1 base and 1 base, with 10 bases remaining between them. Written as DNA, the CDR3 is TGTGCCAGCAGCTTAGTAAGGGGGTTGAACACCGGGGAGCTGTTTTTT. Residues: CASSLVRGLNTGELFF.

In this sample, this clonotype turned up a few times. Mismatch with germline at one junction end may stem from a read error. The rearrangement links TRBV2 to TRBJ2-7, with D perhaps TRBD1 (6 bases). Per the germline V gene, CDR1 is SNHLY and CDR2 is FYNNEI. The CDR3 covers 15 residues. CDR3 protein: CASSEGGHLAYEQYF. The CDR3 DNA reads TGTGCCAGCAGCGAAGGGGGACACCTCGCCTACGAGCAGTACTTC.

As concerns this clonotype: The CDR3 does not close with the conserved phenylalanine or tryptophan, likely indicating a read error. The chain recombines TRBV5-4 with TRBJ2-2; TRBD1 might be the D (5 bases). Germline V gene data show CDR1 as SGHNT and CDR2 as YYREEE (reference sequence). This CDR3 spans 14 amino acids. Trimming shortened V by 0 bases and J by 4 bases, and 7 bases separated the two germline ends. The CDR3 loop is CASSLGQFTGELFC. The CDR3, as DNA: TGTGCCAGCAGCTTGGGACAGTTCACCGGGGAGCTGTTTTGT.

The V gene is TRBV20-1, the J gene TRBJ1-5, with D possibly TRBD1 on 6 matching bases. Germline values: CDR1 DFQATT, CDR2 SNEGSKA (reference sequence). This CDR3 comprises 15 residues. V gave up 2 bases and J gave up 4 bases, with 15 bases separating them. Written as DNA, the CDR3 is TGCAGTGCTAGAATAACAGGGTTAATGAATCAGCCCCAGCATTTT. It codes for CSARITGLMNQPQHF.

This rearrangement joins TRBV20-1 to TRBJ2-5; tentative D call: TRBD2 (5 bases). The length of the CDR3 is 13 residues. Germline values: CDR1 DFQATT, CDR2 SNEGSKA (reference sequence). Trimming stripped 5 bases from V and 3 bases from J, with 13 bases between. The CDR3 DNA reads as TGCAGTGCTGGGGAGTGGGCAAAAGAGACCCAGTACTTC. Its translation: CSAGEWAKETQYF.

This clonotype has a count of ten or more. This chain's CDR3 is CASSLYGNGETQYF. CDR3 nucleotide sequence: TGTGCCAGCAGCTTATACGGGAACGGGGAGACCCAGTACTTC. The chain is built from TRBV7-9 and TRBJ2-5; possible D gene TRBD2, 5 bases. CDR3 length: 14 residues. Trimming pared 2 bases from V and 5 bases from J, leaving 12 bases between. Germline V CDR1 and CDR2: SEHNR, FQNEAQ (reference sequence).

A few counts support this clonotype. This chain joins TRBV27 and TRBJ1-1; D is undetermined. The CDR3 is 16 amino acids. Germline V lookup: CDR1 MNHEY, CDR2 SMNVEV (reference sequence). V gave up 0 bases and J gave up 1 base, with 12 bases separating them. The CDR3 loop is CASSLSGHLTNTEAFF. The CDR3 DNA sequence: TGTGCCAGCAGTTTATCAGGGCACCTAACGAACACTGAAGCTTTCTTT.

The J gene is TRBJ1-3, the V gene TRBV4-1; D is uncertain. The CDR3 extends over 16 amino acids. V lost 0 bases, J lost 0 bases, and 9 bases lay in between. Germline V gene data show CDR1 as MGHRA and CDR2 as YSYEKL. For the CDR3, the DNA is TGCGCCAGCAGCCAAGACGGCGGATCCTCTGGAAACACCATATATTTT. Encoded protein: CASSQDGGSSGNTIYF.

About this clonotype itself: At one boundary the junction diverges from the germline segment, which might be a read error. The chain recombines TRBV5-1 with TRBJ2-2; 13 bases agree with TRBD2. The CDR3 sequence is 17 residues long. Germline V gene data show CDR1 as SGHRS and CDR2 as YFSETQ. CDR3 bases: TGCGCCAGCAGCCCGGGACTAGCGGGGCCGAACGCCGGGGAGCTGTTTTTT. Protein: CASSPGLAGPNAGELFF. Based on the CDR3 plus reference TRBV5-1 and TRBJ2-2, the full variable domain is KAGVTQTPRYLIKTRGQQVTLSCSPISGHRSVSWYQQTPGQGLQFLFEYFSETQRNKGNFPGRFSGRQFSNSRSEMNVSTLELGDSALYLCASSPGLAGPNAGELFFGEGSRLTVL.

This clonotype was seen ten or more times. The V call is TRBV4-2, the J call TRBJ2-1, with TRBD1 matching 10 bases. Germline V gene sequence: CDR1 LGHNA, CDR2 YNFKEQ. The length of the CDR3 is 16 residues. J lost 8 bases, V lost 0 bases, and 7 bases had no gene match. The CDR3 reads CASSQDTGQGIHEQFF. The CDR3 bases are TGTGCCAGCAGCCAAGATACGGGACAGGGGATCCATGAGCAGTTCTTC.

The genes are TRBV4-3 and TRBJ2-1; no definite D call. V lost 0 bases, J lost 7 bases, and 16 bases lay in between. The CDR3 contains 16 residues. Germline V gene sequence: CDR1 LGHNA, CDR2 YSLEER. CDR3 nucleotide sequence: TGCGCCAGCAGCCAAGATCTAGGGCTCGCTGGGAATGAGCAGTTCTTC. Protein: CASSQDLGLAGNEQFF.

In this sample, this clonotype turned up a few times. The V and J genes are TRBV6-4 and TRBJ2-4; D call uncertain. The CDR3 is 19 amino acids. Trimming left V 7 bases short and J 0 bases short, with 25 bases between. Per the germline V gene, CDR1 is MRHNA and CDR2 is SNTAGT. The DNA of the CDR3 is TGTGCCAGCATCCCCTACAGTCTCGACCTGGTAATAGCCAAAAACATTCAGTACTTC. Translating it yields CASIPYSLDLVIAKNIQYF.

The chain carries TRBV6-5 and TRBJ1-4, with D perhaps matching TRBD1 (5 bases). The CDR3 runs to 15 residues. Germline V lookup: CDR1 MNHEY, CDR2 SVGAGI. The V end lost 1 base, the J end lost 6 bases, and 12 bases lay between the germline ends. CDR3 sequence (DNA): TGTGCCAGCAGTTACTTTGGGGGAAAAGATGAAAAACTGTTTTTT. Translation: CASSYFGGKDEKLFF.

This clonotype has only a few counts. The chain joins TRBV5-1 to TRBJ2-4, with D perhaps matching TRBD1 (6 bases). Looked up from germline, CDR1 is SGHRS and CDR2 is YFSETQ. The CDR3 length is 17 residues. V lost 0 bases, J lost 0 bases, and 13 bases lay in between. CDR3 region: CASSLGSGAQAKNIQYF. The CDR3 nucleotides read TGCGCCAGCAGCTTGGGGTCAGGGGCCCAAGCCAAAAACATTCAGTACTTC.